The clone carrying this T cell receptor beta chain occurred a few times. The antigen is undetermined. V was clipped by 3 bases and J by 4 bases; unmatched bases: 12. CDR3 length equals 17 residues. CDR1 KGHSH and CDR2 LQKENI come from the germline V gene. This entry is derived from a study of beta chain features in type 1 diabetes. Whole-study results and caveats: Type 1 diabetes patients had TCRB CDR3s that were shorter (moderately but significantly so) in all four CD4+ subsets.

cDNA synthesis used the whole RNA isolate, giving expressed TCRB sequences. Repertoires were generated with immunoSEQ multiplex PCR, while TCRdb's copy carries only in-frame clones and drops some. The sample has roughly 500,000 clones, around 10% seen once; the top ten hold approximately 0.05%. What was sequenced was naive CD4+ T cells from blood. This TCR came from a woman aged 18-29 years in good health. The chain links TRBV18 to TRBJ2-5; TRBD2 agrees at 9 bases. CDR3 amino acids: CASSPYKTSGGGETQYF. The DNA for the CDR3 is TGTGCCAGCTCACCCTACAAGACTAGCGGAGGGGGAGAGACCCAGTACTTC. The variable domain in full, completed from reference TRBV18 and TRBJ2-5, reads NAGVMQNPRHLVRRRGQEARLRCSPMKGHSHVYWYRQLPEEGLKFMVYLQKENIIDESGMPKERFSAEFPKEGPSILRIQQVVRGDSAAYFCASSPYKTSGGGETQYFGPGTRLLVL.